The source of this T cell receptor beta chain is a study of breast tumors, draining lymph nodes, adjacent tissues. As regards this clonotype: Its antigen is still unknown.

TCRdb re-called the multiplex PCR reads through MiXCR, storing one row per CDR3 protein. The top ten hold roughly 20% of the sample, which has some 66,000 distinct CDR3 sequences, roughly 50% seen once. Whole-study results and caveats: Compared with lymph nodes, tumors were less diverse; compared with nontumor tissue, more. That most tumor T cells come from lymph nodes remained unproven.

From germline, CDR1 is SGHAT and CDR2 FQNNGV. V lost 5 bases and J 11 bases, leaving 27 bases between the germline ends. The length of the CDR3 is 16 residues. The clonotype was recovered from a female donor with breast cancer. Some clones in this sample may be carry-over from other donors' samples. Sample: breast tumor tissue. The gene calls are TRBV11-2 and TRBJ2-5; maybe TRBD2 (5 bases). The CDR3 region is CASSPSLGDSRGPQYF. CDR3 nucleotide sequence: TGTGCCAGCAGCCCCAGCCTCGGGGATAGTCGAGGGCCGCAGTACTTC.